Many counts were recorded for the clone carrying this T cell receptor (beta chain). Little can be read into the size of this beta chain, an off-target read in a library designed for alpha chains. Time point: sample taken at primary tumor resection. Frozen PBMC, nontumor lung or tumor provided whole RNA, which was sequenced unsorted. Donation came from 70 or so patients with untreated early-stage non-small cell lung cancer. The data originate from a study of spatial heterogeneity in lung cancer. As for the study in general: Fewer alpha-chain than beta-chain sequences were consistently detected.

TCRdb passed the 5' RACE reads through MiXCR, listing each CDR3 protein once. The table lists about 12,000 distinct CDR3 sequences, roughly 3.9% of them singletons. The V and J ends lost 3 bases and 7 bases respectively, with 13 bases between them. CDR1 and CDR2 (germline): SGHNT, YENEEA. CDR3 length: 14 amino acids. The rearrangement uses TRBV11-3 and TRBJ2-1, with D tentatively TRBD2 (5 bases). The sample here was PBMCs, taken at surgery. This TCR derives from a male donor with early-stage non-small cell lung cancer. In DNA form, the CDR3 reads TGTGCCAGCAGCTTTGAGGGCTCGGGTAATGAGCAGTTCTTC. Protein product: CASSFEGSGNEQFF.